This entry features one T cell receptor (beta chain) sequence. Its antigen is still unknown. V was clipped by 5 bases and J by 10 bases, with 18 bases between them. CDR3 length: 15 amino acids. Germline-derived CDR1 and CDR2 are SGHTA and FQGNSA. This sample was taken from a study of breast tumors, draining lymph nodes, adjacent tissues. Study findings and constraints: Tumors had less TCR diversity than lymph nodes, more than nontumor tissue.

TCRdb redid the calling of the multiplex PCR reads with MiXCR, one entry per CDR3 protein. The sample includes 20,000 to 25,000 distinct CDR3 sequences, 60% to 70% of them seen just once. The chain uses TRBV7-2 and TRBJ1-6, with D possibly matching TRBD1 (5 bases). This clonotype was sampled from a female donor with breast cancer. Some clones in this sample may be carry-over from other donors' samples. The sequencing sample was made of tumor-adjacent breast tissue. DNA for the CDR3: TGTGCCAGCAGCCTAAGGCCCCGGGGCCAGTCACCCCTCCACTTT. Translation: CASSLRPRGQSPLHF.